The present TCR beta chain was sequenced within a study of shared clonotypes between healthy human individuals. Replicate PCRs run on unsorted PBMC used approximately 0.3 ug DNA, which was approximately 30,000 T cell genomes. Under the authors' procedure: With immunoSEQ giving junction-only sequences and no quality scores, filtering differed. Profiled with immunoSEQ multiplex PCR; TCRdb holds only in-frame clones, not every one. The DNA was the basis for D and trimming; V, J and clone size are from that table. Of around 500,000 clones listed, around 80% are singletons. General study findings and limits: Donors were few, which limited the genetic and exposure-history diversity represented.

The trim removed 5 bases at V and 2 bases at J, leaving 0 bases unmatched. CDR1 is SGHRS and CDR2 is YFSETQ in the germline V gene. The CDR3 has 14 amino acids. Adult Caucasians living in Nashville, Tennessee made up all of the donors. Turning to this clone: Its specificity is not known.

Sequenced sample: PBMCs. The origin of this receptor is a woman aged 40 to 50 in good health. Some clones in this sample may be carry-over from other donors' samples. This chain joins TRBV5-1 and TRBJ2-1, with TRBD2 identical over 11 bases. Here the CDR3 DNA reads TGCGCCAGCAGGACTAGCGGGACCTACAATGAGCAGTTCTTC. It specifies CASRTSGTYNEQFF.